Listed below are T cell receptor beta chains from one sample, sequenced in a study of identical twins. TCRdb re-analysed the 5' RACE reads in MiXCR, keeping a single row per CDR3 protein. Of 150,000 or so distinct CDR3 sequences listed, under 4.5% are singletons. Material for sequencing was memory T cells sorted from blood. The receptors shown here come from a man aged 18 to 30 in good health. Each CDR3 is given with its conserved first and last residue. Each record gives: D gene, clone size, J gene, V gene, CDR3 DNA, CDR3 protein. D genes are given only for firm matches. Clone size appears in some rows only: once, few, many, or a class for an expanded clone.

d_gene: -
abundance: many
j_gene: TRBJ2-1
v_gene: TRBV7-2
CDR3nt: TGTGCCACCTCGCTTTGGACTACCCTTGAGCAGTTCTTC
CDR3aa: CATSLWTTLEQFF

d_gene: TRBD2
abundance: many
j_gene: TRBJ2-7
v_gene: TRBV5-1
CDR3nt: TGCGCCAGCTCTTCCGGGACCGGGGGGGACGAGCAGTACTTC
CDR3aa: CASSSGTGGDEQYF

d_gene: -
abundance: many
j_gene: TRBJ2-3
v_gene: TRBV27
CDR3nt: TGTGCCAGCAGTCTAATCCCAGAGAGCTCTAGCACAGATACGCAGTATTTT
CDR3aa: CASSLIPESSSTDTQYF

d_gene: TRBD1
abundance: few
j_gene: TRBJ2-3
v_gene: TRBV2
CDR3nt: TGTGCCAGCAGTGGAAGGGACAGGGGTTCAGATACGCAGTATTTT
CDR3aa: CASSGRDRGSDTQYF

d_gene: TRBD2
abundance: few
j_gene: TRBJ2-5
v_gene: TRBV2
CDR3nt: TGTGCCAGCTCCCGAGGGGGACTAGGGACCAGAGAGACCCAGTACTTC
CDR3aa: CASSRGGLGTRETQYF

d_gene: TRBD1
abundance: many
j_gene: TRBJ1-4
v_gene: TRBV11-2
CDR3nt: TGTGCCAGCAGCAGACGACAGGGTCTTGATGAAAAACTGTTTTTT
CDR3aa: CASSRRQGLDEKLFF

d_gene: -
abundance: many
j_gene: TRBJ1-5
v_gene: TRBV4-3
CDR3nt: TGCGCCAGCAGCCAAGATTTGGGCGGCAATCAGCCCCAGCATTTT
CDR3aa: CASSQDLGGNQPQHF

d_gene: -
abundance: many
j_gene: TRBJ2-7
v_gene: TRBV5-5
CDR3nt: TGTGCCAGCAGCTTGGTGGATTCCACCTACGAGCAGTACTTC
CDR3aa: CASSLVDSTYEQYF

d_gene: -
abundance: many
j_gene: TRBJ2-3
v_gene: TRBV2
CDR3nt: TGTGCCAGCAAACCCCGGGACTTAAGCACAGATACGCAGTATTTT
CDR3aa: CASKPRDLSTDTQYF

d_gene: TRBD2
abundance: many
j_gene: TRBJ2-1
v_gene: TRBV19
CDR3nt: TGTGCCAGTAGTATGGTATCCGGGACTAGCGCATACAATGAGCAGTTCTTC
CDR3aa: CASSMVSGTSAYNEQFF

d_gene: TRBD1
abundance: many
j_gene: TRBJ1-1
v_gene: TRBV12-3/TRBV12-4
CDR3nt: TGTGCCAGCAGTTTCTGGACAGGGGATGAAGCTTTCTTT
CDR3aa: CASSFWTGDEAFF

d_gene: -
abundance: many
j_gene: TRBJ2-3
v_gene: TRBV5-1
CDR3nt: TGCGCCAGCCGGCGGGACACAGATACGCAGTATTTT
CDR3aa: CASRRDTDTQYF

d_gene: -
abundance: many
j_gene: TRBJ2-7
v_gene: TRBV6-2/TRBV6-3
CDR3nt: TGTGCCAGCAGTATCCCCAACCTTGACGAGCAGTACTTC
CDR3aa: CASSIPNLDEQYF

d_gene: -
abundance: many
j_gene: TRBJ2-2
v_gene: TRBV10-1
CDR3nt: TGCGCCAGCACCATACAGGTGCCCGGGGAGCTGTTTTTT
CDR3aa: CASTIQVPGELFF

d_gene: TRBD1
abundance: many
j_gene: TRBJ2-2
v_gene: TRBV7-3
CDR3nt: TGTGCCAGCAGCTTAAGGGACAGAACGATGAACACCGGGGAGCTGTTTTTT
CDR3aa: CASSLRDRTMNTGELFF

d_gene: -
abundance: many
j_gene: TRBJ1-3
v_gene: TRBV3-1
CDR3nt: TGTGCCAGCAGACAGAGATCCTCTGGAAACACCATATATTTT
CDR3aa: CASRQRSSGNTIYF

d_gene: -
abundance: many
j_gene: TRBJ2-7
v_gene: TRBV3-1
CDR3nt: TGTGCCAGCAGCCAAGACCCTAGCTTTAACGAGCAGTACTTC
CDR3aa: CASSQDPSFNEQYF

d_gene: -
abundance: many
j_gene: TRBJ2-2
v_gene: TRBV28
CDR3nt: TGTGCCAGCAGTATCACACGGGGGAACACCGGGGAGCTGTTTTTT
CDR3aa: CASSITRGNTGELFF

d_gene: TRBD1
abundance: -
j_gene: TRBJ1-1
v_gene: TRBV2
CDR3nt: TGTGCCAGCAGTGCGGGACAGGGTGGGACTGAAGCTTTCTTT
CDR3aa: CASSAGQGGTEAFF

d_gene: -
abundance: many
j_gene: TRBJ2-2
v_gene: TRBV11-2
CDR3nt: TGTGCCAGCAGCGTGGGACTGAGGGTCGGCACCGGGGAGCTGTTTTTT
CDR3aa: CASSVGLRVGTGELFF

d_gene: -
abundance: many
j_gene: TRBJ2-7
v_gene: TRBV28
CDR3nt: TGTGCCAGCAAATCAGGAAGGGGGAGAAGGTACGAGCAGTACTTC
CDR3aa: CASKSGRGRRYEQYF

d_gene: -
abundance: many
j_gene: TRBJ2-2
v_gene: TRBV6-2/TRBV6-3
CDR3nt: TGTGCCAGCATTCAGGCCGGGTCTAAAAGACCGACCGGGGAGCTGTTTTTT
CDR3aa: CASIQAGSKRPTGELFF

d_gene: -
abundance: -
j_gene: TRBJ2-4
v_gene: TRBV4-2
CDR3nt: TGTGCCAGCAGCCAGGGCCTAGCAGACATTCAGTACTTC
CDR3aa: CASSQGLADIQYF

d_gene: TRBD2
abundance: many
j_gene: TRBJ2-3
v_gene: TRBV20-1
CDR3nt: TGCAGTGCTGGGGGACTAGCGGGAGGGTTCGATACGCAGTATTTT
CDR3aa: CSAGGLAGGFDTQYF

d_gene: -
abundance: many
j_gene: TRBJ1-6
v_gene: TRBV7-2
CDR3nt: TGTGCCAGCAGCTTAGAGGGCCGAAGCAATTCACCCCTCCACTTT
CDR3aa: CASSLEGRSNSPLHF

d_gene: -
abundance: many
j_gene: TRBJ1-1
v_gene: TRBV27
CDR3nt: TGTGCCAGCAGTTTATCGCAACCCAGGGTGACTGAAGCTTTCTTT
CDR3aa: CASSLSQPRVTEAFF

d_gene: TRBD1
abundance: many
j_gene: TRBJ1-2
v_gene: TRBV2
CDR3nt: TGTGCCAGCAGTGAATCCGACAGGGTGAATGGCTACACCTTC
CDR3aa: CASSESDRVNGYTF

d_gene: -
abundance: many
j_gene: TRBJ2-7
v_gene: TRBV9
CDR3nt: TGTGCCAGCAGCGTAGGCACATTAGAGGGGGTCGAGCAGTACTTC
CDR3aa: CASSVGTLEGVEQYF

d_gene: -
abundance: many
j_gene: TRBJ2-1
v_gene: TRBV12-3/TRBV12-4
CDR3nt: TGTGCCAGCAGTTTAAACGCCGAGGGAGAGCAGTTCTTC
CDR3aa: CASSLNAEGEQFF

d_gene: -
abundance: many
j_gene: TRBJ2-7
v_gene: TRBV3-1
CDR3nt: TGTGCCAGCAGCCACGGCGGGAACGGGAGAGTAGAGCAGTACTTC
CDR3aa: CASSHGGNGRVEQYF

d_gene: -
abundance: many
j_gene: TRBJ2-7
v_gene: TRBV20-1
CDR3nt: TGCAGTGCCAAAAAACCCCAGGGTTTGGCCTACGAGCAGTACTTC
CDR3aa: CSAKKPQGLAYEQYF

d_gene: TRBD2
abundance: many
j_gene: TRBJ2-1
v_gene: TRBV3-1
CDR3nt: TGTGCCAGCAGGCTAGCGGGAGTTGGGGGTGTGGAGCAGTTCTTC
CDR3aa: CASRLAGVGGVEQFF

d_gene: -
abundance: many
j_gene: TRBJ1-1
v_gene: TRBV12-3/TRBV12-4
CDR3nt: TGTGCCAGCAGTTTTGGGGGACCATCCTACACTGAAGCTTTCTTT
CDR3aa: CASSFGGPSYTEAFF

d_gene: -
abundance: many
j_gene: TRBJ2-1
v_gene: TRBV24-1
CDR3nt: TGTGCCACCAGTGCAAGTTCCCCCTCCTACAATGAGCAGTTCTTC
CDR3aa: CATSASSPSYNEQFF

d_gene: -
abundance: many
j_gene: TRBJ2-2
v_gene: TRBV12-3/TRBV12-4
CDR3nt: TGTGCCAGCAGTTTACGGCAGCGGCGCACCGGGGAGCTGTTTTTT
CDR3aa: CASSLRQRRTGELFF

d_gene: -
abundance: many
j_gene: TRBJ2-7
v_gene: TRBV27
CDR3nt: TGTGCCAGCAGTATACAGGGTGGGGCCTACGAGCAGTACTTC
CDR3aa: CASSIQGGAYEQYF

d_gene: -
abundance: -
j_gene: TRBJ1-1
v_gene: TRBV5-1
CDR3nt: TGCGCCAGCAGCACAAGGGGGGGAGAAGCTTTCTTT
CDR3aa: CASSTRGGEAFF

d_gene: -
abundance: many
j_gene: TRBJ2-1
v_gene: TRBV7-2
CDR3nt: TGTGCCAGCAGGGACACGGGACACAGCCCCTACAATGAGCAGTTCTTC
CDR3aa: CASRDTGHSPYNEQFF

d_gene: -
abundance: many
j_gene: TRBJ2-1
v_gene: TRBV5-6
CDR3nt: TGTGCCAGCAGCTTGGCCTCAGGGAGTGAGCAGTTCTTC
CDR3aa: CASSLASGSEQFF

d_gene: TRBD2
abundance: many
j_gene: TRBJ2-1
v_gene: TRBV20-1
CDR3nt: TGCAGTGTCACTCGACTAGCGGGAGCCAACTACAATGAGCAGTTCTTC
CDR3aa: CSVTRLAGANYNEQFF

d_gene: TRBD1
abundance: many
j_gene: TRBJ1-5
v_gene: TRBV27
CDR3nt: TGTGCCAGCAGCCTGGGACAGGGTTCGAATCAGCCCCAGCATTTT
CDR3aa: CASSLGQGSNQPQHF

d_gene: TRBD1
abundance: many
j_gene: TRBJ2-1
v_gene: TRBV2
CDR3nt: TGTGCCAGCAGCGATACCGGGACAGTCCTCAATGAGCAGTTCTTC
CDR3aa: CASSDTGTVLNEQFF

d_gene: -
abundance: many
j_gene: TRBJ2-6
v_gene: TRBV5-6
CDR3nt: TGTGCCAGCAGCTTATGGGAGATCGGGGCCAACGTCCTGACTTTC
CDR3aa: CASSLWEIGANVLTF

d_gene: TRBD1
abundance: few
j_gene: TRBJ1-5
v_gene: TRBV4-2
CDR3nt: TGTGCCAGCAGCCCCTGGGACAGGGGGGGAATCCTTTTAGATGGAAATAGCAATCAGCCCCAGCATTTT
CDR3aa: CASSPWDRGGILLDGNSNQPQHF

d_gene: -
abundance: many
j_gene: TRBJ1-6
v_gene: TRBV4-3
CDR3nt: TGCGCCAGCAGCCAGGAGGGGAGCACCGTATCGAGCTCCTATAATTCACCCCTCCACTTT
CDR3aa: CASSQEGSTVSSSYNSPLHF

d_gene: -
abundance: many
j_gene: TRBJ2-1
v_gene: TRBV4-1
CDR3nt: TGCGCCAGCAGCCAAGGGCGCCAGTTGAATGAGCAGTTCTTC
CDR3aa: CASSQGRQLNEQFF

d_gene: -
abundance: -
j_gene: TRBJ1-4
v_gene: TRBV28
CDR3nt: TGTGCCAGCAGCCGCCCCACGGCAACTAATGAAAAACTGTTTTTT
CDR3aa: CASSRPTATNEKLFF

d_gene: -
abundance: few
j_gene: TRBJ2-5
v_gene: TRBV5-8
CDR3nt: TGTGCCAGCAGCCCCCGGATAGGGACGGTAAAGACCCAGTACTTC
CDR3aa: CASSPRIGTVKTQYF

d_gene: -
abundance: many
j_gene: TRBJ1-2
v_gene: TRBV6-5
CDR3nt: TGTGCCACCAGGGGATTTCACTATGGCTACACCTTC
CDR3aa: CATRGFHYGYTF

d_gene: -
abundance: many
j_gene: TRBJ1-5
v_gene: TRBV7-8
CDR3nt: TGTGCCAGCAGCCGCGCGCGGGACCAAGTTCAGCCCCAGCATTTT
CDR3aa: CASSRARDQVQPQHF

d_gene: -
abundance: many
j_gene: TRBJ1-3
v_gene: TRBV7-6
CDR3nt: TGTGCCAGCAGCAGAGAGACAGACGCGAGATCTGGAAACACCATATATTTT
CDR3aa: CASSRETDARSGNTIYF

d_gene: TRBD1
abundance: many
j_gene: TRBJ1-1
v_gene: TRBV5-1
CDR3nt: TGCGCCAGCAGCTGGGGACAGGGTATGAACACTGAAGCTTTCTTT
CDR3aa: CASSWGQGMNTEAFF

d_gene: TRBD1
abundance: many
j_gene: TRBJ2-5
v_gene: TRBV29-1
CDR3nt: TGCAGCGTTGACAGGGGGCAAGGGACCCAGTACTTC
CDR3aa: CSVDRGQGTQYF